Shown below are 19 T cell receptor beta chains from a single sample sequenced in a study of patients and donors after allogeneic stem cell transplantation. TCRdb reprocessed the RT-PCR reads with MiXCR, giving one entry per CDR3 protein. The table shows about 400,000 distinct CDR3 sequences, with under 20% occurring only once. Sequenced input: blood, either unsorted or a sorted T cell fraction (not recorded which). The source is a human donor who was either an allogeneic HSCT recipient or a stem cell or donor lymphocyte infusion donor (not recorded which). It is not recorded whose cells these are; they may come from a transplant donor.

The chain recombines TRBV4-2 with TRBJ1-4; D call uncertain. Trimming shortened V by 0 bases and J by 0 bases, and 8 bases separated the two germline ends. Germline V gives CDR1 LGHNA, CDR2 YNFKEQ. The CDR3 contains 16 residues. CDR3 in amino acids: CASSQDLGATNEKLFF. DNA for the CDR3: TGTGCCAGCAGCCAAGATCTGGGAGCAACTAATGAAAAACTGTTTTTT.

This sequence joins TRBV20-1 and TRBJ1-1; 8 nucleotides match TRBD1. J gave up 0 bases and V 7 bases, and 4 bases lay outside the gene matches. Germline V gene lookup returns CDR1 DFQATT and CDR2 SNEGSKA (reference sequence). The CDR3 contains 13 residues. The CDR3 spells CSVRTGLNTEAFF. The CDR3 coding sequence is TGCAGTGTCAGGACAGGGTTGAACACTGAAGCTTTCTTT.

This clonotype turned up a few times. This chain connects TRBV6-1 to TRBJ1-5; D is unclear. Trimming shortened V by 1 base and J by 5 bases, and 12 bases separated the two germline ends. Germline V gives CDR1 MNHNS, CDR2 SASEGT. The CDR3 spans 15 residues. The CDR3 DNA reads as TGTGCCAGCAGTGAAGAAACAGCTGCGTATCAGCCCCAGCATTTT. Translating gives CASSEETAAYQPQHF.

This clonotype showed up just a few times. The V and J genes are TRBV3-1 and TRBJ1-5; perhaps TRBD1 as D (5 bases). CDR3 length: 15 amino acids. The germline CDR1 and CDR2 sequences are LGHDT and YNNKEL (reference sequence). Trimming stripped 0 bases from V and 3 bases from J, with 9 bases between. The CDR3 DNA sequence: TGTGCCAGCAGCCAAGAAGAGGGGTCCAATCAGCCCCAGCATTTT. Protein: CASSQEEGSNQPQHF.

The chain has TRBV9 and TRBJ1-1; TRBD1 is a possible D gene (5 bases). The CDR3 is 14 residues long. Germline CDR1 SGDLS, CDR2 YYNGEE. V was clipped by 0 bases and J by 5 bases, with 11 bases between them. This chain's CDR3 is CASSVAQGKTEAFF. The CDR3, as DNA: TGTGCCAGCAGCGTAGCGCAGGGAAAAACTGAAGCTTTCTTT.

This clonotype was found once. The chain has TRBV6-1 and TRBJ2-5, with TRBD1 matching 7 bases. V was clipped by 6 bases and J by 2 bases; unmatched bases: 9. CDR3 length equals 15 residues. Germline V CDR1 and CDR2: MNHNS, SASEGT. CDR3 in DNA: TGTGCCAGCAGCCAGAACAGGGGTCGGCAAGAGACCCAGTACTTC. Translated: CASSQNRGRQETQYF.

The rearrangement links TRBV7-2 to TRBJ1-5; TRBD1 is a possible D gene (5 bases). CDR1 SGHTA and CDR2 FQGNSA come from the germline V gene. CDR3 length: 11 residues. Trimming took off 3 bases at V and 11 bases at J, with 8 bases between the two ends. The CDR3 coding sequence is TGTGCCAGCAGCTTCGGGGCGGCCCAGCATTTT. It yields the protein CASSFGAAQHF.

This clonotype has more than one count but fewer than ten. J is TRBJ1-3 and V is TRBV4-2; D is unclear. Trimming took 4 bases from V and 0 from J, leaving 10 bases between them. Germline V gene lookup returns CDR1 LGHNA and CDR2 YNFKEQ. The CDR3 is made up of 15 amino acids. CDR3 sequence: CASSPMSGSGNTIYF. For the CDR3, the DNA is TGTGCCAGCAGCCCAATGTCAGGCTCTGGAAACACCATATATTTT.

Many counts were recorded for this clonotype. This CDR3 is CASSSGTGLSDTQYF. DNA for the CDR3: TGCGCCAGCAGCTCCGGGACAGGGCTTTCAGATACGCAGTATTTT. This chain uses TRBV5-1 with TRBJ2-3, with TRBD1 identical over 9 bases. Germline V gives CDR1 SGHRS, CDR2 YFSETQ. CDR3 length: 15 residues. V gave up 3 bases and J gave up 4 bases; unmatched junction bases: 6.

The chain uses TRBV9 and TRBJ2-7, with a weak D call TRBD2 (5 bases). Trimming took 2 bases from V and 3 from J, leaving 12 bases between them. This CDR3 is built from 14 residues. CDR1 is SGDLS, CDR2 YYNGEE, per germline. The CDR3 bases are TGTGCCAGCAGCGTTTCGGGCGGAGGCTACGAGCAGTACTTC. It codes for CASSVSGGGYEQYF.

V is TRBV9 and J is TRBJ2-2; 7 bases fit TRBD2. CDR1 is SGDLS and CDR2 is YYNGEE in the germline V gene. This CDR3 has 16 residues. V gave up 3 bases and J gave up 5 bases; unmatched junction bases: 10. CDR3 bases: TGTGCCAGCAGCGCCCAGGCGGGAGTTAAAACCGGGGAGCTGTTTTTT. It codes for CASSAQAGVKTGELFF.

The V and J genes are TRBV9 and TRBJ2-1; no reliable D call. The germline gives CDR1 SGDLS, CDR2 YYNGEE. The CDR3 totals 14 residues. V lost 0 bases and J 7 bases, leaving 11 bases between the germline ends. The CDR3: CASSVVGGSNEQFF. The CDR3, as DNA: TGTGCCAGCAGCGTAGTAGGTGGATCAAATGAGCAGTTCTTC.

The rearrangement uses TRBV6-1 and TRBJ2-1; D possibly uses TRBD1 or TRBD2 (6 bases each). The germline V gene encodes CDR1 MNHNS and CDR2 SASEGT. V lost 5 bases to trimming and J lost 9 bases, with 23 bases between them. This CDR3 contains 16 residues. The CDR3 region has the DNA TGTGCCAGCAGTAATACGGGCATTGGAGGGGGGAGTGAGCAGTTCTTC. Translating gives CASSNTGIGGGSEQFF.

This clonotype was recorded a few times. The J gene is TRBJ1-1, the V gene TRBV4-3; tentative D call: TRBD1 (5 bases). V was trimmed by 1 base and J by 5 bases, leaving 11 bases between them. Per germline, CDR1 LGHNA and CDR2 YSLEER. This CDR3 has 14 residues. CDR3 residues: CASSQAGHRTEAFF. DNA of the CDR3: TGCGCCAGCAGCCAAGCGGGGCATCGGACTGAAGCTTTCTTT.

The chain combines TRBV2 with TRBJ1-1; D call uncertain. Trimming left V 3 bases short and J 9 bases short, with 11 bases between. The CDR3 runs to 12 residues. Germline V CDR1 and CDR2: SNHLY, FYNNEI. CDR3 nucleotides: TGTGCCAGCAGTGAGTTGGCGGCTAAAGCTTTCTTT. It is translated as CASSELAAKAFF.

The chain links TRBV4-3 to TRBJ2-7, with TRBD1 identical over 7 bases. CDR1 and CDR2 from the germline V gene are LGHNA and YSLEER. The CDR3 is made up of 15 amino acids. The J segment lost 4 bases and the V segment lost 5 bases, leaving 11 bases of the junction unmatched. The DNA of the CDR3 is TGCGCCAGCAGCGGGTCACGACAGGGCCAATACGAGCAGTACTTC. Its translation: CASSGSRQGQYEQYF.

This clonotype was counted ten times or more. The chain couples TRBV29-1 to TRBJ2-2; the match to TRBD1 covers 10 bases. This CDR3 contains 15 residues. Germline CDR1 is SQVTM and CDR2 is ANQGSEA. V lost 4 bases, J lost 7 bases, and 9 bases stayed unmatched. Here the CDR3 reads CSVAPTGGGNGELFF. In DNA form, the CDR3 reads TGCAGCGTTGCCCCGACAGGGGGCGGAAACGGGGAGCTGTTTTTT.

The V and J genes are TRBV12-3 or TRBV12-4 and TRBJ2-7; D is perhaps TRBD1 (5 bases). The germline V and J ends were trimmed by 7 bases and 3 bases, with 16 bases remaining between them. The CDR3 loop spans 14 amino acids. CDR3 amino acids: CASTTTRVGYEQYF. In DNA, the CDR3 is TGTGCCAGCACCACGACCAGGGTGGGCTACGAGCAGTACTTC.

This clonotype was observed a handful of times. CDR3 protein: CASSLGQGAFNEQYF. The DNA of the CDR3 is TGTGCCAGCAGCTTGGGACAGGGGGCGTTCAACGAGCAGTACTTC. The chain couples TRBV7-2 to TRBJ2-7; TRBD1 agrees at 12 bases. CDR1 SGHTA and CDR2 FQGNSA come from the germline V gene. The CDR3 is made up of 15 amino acids. J lost 5 bases, V lost 3 bases, and 5 bases had no gene match.